This T cell receptor beta chain was sequenced for a study of cytomegalovirus exposure and HLA in healthy donors. Vbeta (60) and Jbeta (13) primers were used in the PCR. Clones were read by immunoSEQ multiplex PCR, and TCRdb kept only the in-frame ones, dropping some. This sample has around 150,000 clones, with approximately 72% found just once. The germline CDR1 and CDR2 sequences are ENHRY and SYGVKD. J gave up 2 bases and V 5 bases, and 6 bases lay outside the gene matches. This CDR3 is 14 amino acids long. Sequenced: PBMCs. The source is a man younger than 35 in good health and CMV-seronegative. V is TRBV10-3 and J is TRBJ2-7, with TRBD2 matching over 7 bases. DNA of the CDR3: TGTGCCATCAGTCCTGGACTAGGCACCTACGAGCAGTACTTC. This codes for CAISPGLGTYEQYF.